A selection of T cell receptor beta chains follows, all from one sample in a study of blood T cells in healthy people across ages. TCRdb used MiXCR to reprocess the 5' RACE reads, holding one entry per CDR3 protein. The sample comprises about 500,000 distinct CDR3 sequences, less than 25% of which are singletons, and under 9% rests with the top ten. These same records also appear under a second study, on T cells of mothers and their children.

Sample: blood. All receptors come from a boy between 10 and 17 years old in good health. The CDR3 runs from the conserved cysteine through the conserved F or W. A D gene is named only where the DNA matches it firmly. The listing skips clone size in some rows; elsewhere it reads once, few, many or a size class.

TGTGCCAGCAGCCGTCAAAACGACAGGGGAGCCGGGGAGCTGTTTTTT	CASSRQNDRGAGELFF	.	TRBV7-2	TRBD1	TRBJ2-2
TGTGCCAGCAGTTACGACAGGGGCCAGCCCCAGCATTTT	CASSYDRGQPQHF	.	TRBV6-5	TRBD1	TRBJ1-5
TGTGCCAGCAGTTACTTTGGGACAGCAGATTCACCCCTCCACTTT	CASSYFGTADSPLHF	.	TRBV6-2/TRBV6-3	TRBD1	TRBJ1-6
TGTGCCAGCAGCACCGGGACTTTGCAAGAGACCCAGTACTTC	CASSTGTLQETQYF	few	TRBV7-6	.	TRBJ2-5
TGTGCCAGCACGACGACAGGGCCTTCGAGCTCCTACAATGAGCAGTTCTTC	CASTTTGPSSSYNEQFF	.	TRBV7-9	TRBD1	TRBJ2-1
TGCAGTGCTACTAGCGGTTACAATGAGCAGTTCTTC	CSATSGYNEQFF	.	TRBV20-1	TRBD2	TRBJ2-1
TGTGCCAGCAGCTCGAACCCGAGCCCTGAGCAGTTCTTC	CASSSNPSPEQFF	.	TRBV7-6	.	TRBJ2-1
TGTGCCAGCAGTTTCCCGACGGATTTGATCCAAGACCAAGAGACCCAGTACTTC	CASSFPTDLIQDQETQYF	few	TRBV28	.	TRBJ2-5
TGTGCCAGCACCAAGGGACAGGGATTGTATGGCTACACCTTC	CASTKGQGLYGYTF	once	TRBV9	TRBD1	TRBJ1-2
TGTGCCAGCAGCCCACAACTAGTAGGCTACAATGAGCAGTTCTTC	CASSPQLVGYNEQFF	.	TRBV7-3	.	TRBJ2-1
TGTGCCAGCAGCCTGTTGGATTTACCGCAAGAGACCCAGTACTTC	CASSLLDLPQETQYF	.	TRBV3-1	.	TRBJ2-5
TGTGCCAGCAGTTTCGCGTTCGGTAGGGTGAACACTGAAGCTTTCTTT	CASSFAFGRVNTEAFF	.	TRBV27	.	TRBJ1-1
TGTGCCAGCTCACCAGCCCTAGAGATTAGCACAGATACGCAGTATTTT	CASSPALEISTDTQYF	.	TRBV18	.	TRBJ2-3
TGTGCCAGCAGTGAAGCTGCAGGTTACACTGAAGCTTTCTTT	CASSEAAGYTEAFF	few	TRBV6-1	.	TRBJ1-1
TGTGCCAGCCGGGAGGAGGAGACCCAGTACTTC	CASREEETQYF	.	TRBV3-1	TRBD2	TRBJ2-5
TGCGCCAGCAAGTGGGGACAGGGAGAGGAGACCCAGTACTTC	CASKWGQGEETQYF	many	TRBV4-1	TRBD1	TRBJ2-5
TGCAGCGTTGACCCCCGGACTGGCACAGATACGCAGTATTTT	CSVDPRTGTDTQYF	.	TRBV29-1	.	TRBJ2-3
TGTGCCAGCAGGGGGACAGCCCGAGAAAAACTGTTTTTT	CASRGTAREKLFF	.	TRBV7-2	TRBD1	TRBJ1-4
TGTGCCAGCAGCTCCTTCACCGCTGGCGGGAGAGAGACCCAGTACTTC	CASSSFTAGGRETQYF	.	TRBV7-8	TRBD2	TRBJ2-5
TGCAGTGCTAGAACAGGGGCCGACTATGGCTACACCTTC	CSARTGADYGYTF	.	TRBV20-1	TRBD1	TRBJ1-2
TGTGCCAGCAGCACCTCCCGAGGGGGGAGCTCCTATAATTCACCCCTCCACTTT	CASSTSRGGSSYNSPLHF	.	TRBV14	.	TRBJ1-6
TGTGCCAGCTCACCGGGACAGAAAAATCAGCCCCAGCATTTT	CASSPGQKNQPQHF	few	TRBV18	TRBD1	TRBJ1-5
TGTGCCAGCAGCAACGGGGCCTCCTACGAGCAGTACTTC	CASSNGASYEQYF	few	TRBV28	.	TRBJ2-7
TGCAGCGTCACAACAGGACAGGGGGCGAAACGGAACACTGAAGCTTTCTTT	CSVTTGQGAKRNTEAFF	.	TRBV29-1	TRBD1	TRBJ1-1
TGTGCCAGCAGTTATTCCGGGACAGGGAATGAAAAACTGTTTTTT	CASSYSGTGNEKLFF	many	TRBV6-5	TRBD1	TRBJ1-4
TGCAGTGCTAGAGTAGGAGGGGGGAGCGAGCAGTACTTC	CSARVGGGSEQYF	.	TRBV20-1	.	TRBJ2-7
TGCAGTGCTAGAGATCCGGGGCTCCGCGAGCAGTACTTC	CSARDPGLREQYF	few	TRBV20-1	.	TRBJ2-7